This T cell receptor beta chain comes out of a study of cytomegalovirus exposure and HLA in healthy donors. The CDR3 sequence is 14 residues long. Trimming took 5 bases from V and 2 from J, leaving 12 bases between them. Germline CDR1 is SGHDT and CDR2 is YYEEEE. This clone has more than one count but fewer than ten. PCR involved 60 Vbeta and 13 Jbeta primers. Assay used: immunoSEQ multiplex PCR; TCRdb lists only in-frame clones, some missing. Seen here are 75,000 to 90,000 clones, about a tenth observed once, and the top ten hold around 25%. The clonotype originates from a man aged 60 to 69 in good health and CMV-seropositive. The rearrangement joins TRBV5-6 to TRBJ2-3, with D possibly matching TRBD1 (5 bases). The sample was PBMCs. CDR3 amino acids: CASSRGWYTDTQYF. DNA of the CDR3: TGTGCCAGCAGTAGGGGATGGTACACAGATACGCAGTATTTT.